This entry lists 24 T cell receptor beta chains sequenced from one sample in a study of CD8 T cells in Susac syndrome. An amount of RNA that ranged from roughly 0.5 to 1 ug was reverse transcribed with random hexamers. TCRdb recomputed calls from the immunoSEQ multiplex PCR reads with MiXCR, one row per CDR3 protein. The sample has roughly 140,000 distinct CDR3 sequences; 85% to 95% are singletons. Sequenced sample: CD4+ T cells from PBMCs. These receptors originate from a human donor with Susac syndrome.

This clonotype has only one observation. V usage is TRBV18 and J usage is TRBJ2-3, with 7 bases matching TRBD1. V lost 3 bases to trimming and J lost 1 base; unmatched junction nucleotides: 7. The length of the CDR3 is 16 residues. The germline CDR1 and CDR2 sequences are KGHSH and LQKENI. This CDR3 reads CASSPPDRLGTDTQYF. CDR3 sequence (DNA): TGTGCCAGCTCACCCCCGGACAGGCTGGGCACAGATACGCAGTATTTT.

The rearrangement links TRBV19 to TRBJ1-1, with D tentatively TRBD1 (5 bases). Trimming shortened V by 3 bases and J by 6 bases, and 23 bases separated the two germline ends. The CDR3 has 17 residues. CDR1 is LNHDA, CDR2 SQIVND, per germline (reference sequence). The CDR3 DNA is TGTGCCAGTAGTATGGCGCTCGGGGGTAGTCTACATGCTGAAGCTTTCTTT. It codes for CASSMALGGSLHAEAFF. The full variable domain, with the rest looked up from reference TRBV19 and TRBJ1-1, is DGGITQSPKYLFRKEGQNVTLSCEQNLNHDAMYWYRQDPGQGLRLIYYSQIVNDFQKGDIAEGYSVSREKKESFPLTVTSAQKNPTAFYLCASSMALGGSLHAEAFFGQGTRLTVV.

This clonotype was detected only once. The chain couples TRBV9 to TRBJ1-6; no firm D call. V shed 0 bases and J shed 7 bases, with 8 bases lying between them. CDR3 length: 14 amino acids. The V gene's germline CDR1 is SGDLS and CDR2 YYNGEE. The CDR3 spells CASSVGGENSPLHF. CDR3 in DNA: TGTGCCAGCAGCGTAGGGGGAGAGAATTCACCCCTCCACTTT.

The V call is TRBV3-1, the J call TRBJ2-3; 11 nucleotides agree with TRBD2. V gave up 3 bases and J gave up 1 base; unmatched junction bases: 6. Germline V gene lookup returns CDR1 LGHDT and CDR2 YNNKEL (reference sequence). The CDR3 is made up of 17 amino acids. CDR3 protein: CASSHLRLAGRTDTQYF. The CDR3 nucleotides are TGTGCCAGCAGCCACCTAAGACTAGCGGGGCGCACAGATACGCAGTATTTT.

The genes are TRBV9 and TRBJ1-6; no clear D gene. This CDR3 has 15 residues. CDR1 and CDR2 (germline): SGDLS, YYNGEE. Trimming removed 3 bases from V and 9 bases from J, with 16 bases in between. The CDR3 nucleotides are TGTGCCAGCAGCGCGAGCGAGCCCCCCTCTTCACCCCTCCACTTT. Its translation: CASSASEPPSSPLHF.

The chain employs TRBV15 and TRBJ2-5; 10 bases match TRBD1. This CDR3 is 16 amino acids long. CDR1 is LNHNV and CDR2 is YYDKDF in the germline V gene (reference sequence). With 1 base clipped from V and 5 bases from J, the junction kept 7 bases outside the gene matches. The CDR3 DNA sequence: TGTGCCACCAGCAGAGTAATGACAGGGGGCAGGGAGACCCAGTACTTC. Encoded protein: CATSRVMTGGRETQYF.

This clonotype was detected once. This chain joins TRBV9 and TRBJ2-5; tentatively, D is TRBD1 or TRBD2 (5 bases each). This CDR3 is 15 amino acids long. Trimming left V 0 bases short and J 2 bases short, with 11 bases between. In germline, CDR1 is SGDLS, CDR2 YYNGEE. The CDR3: CASSVGWDQQETQYF. In DNA, the CDR3 is TGTGCCAGCAGCGTAGGCTGGGACCAACAAGAGACCCAGTACTTC.

The rearrangement uses TRBV15 and TRBJ2-7; 7 nucleotides agree with TRBD2. Trimming at V came to 3 bases and at J to 1 base, leaving 3 bases not matched to a gene. Germline-derived CDR1 and CDR2 are LNHNV and YYDKDF (reference sequence). This CDR3 contains 14 residues. In nucleotides, the CDR3 is TGTGCCACCAGCAGTGGCGGGGGATCCTACGAGCAGTACTTC. Its translation is CATSSGGGSYEQYF.

V usage is TRBV7-2 and J usage is TRBJ1-6; TRBD1 matches 7 bases. This CDR3 is 16 amino acids long. The trim removed 5 bases at V and 4 bases at J, leaving 8 bases unmatched. The germline V gene encodes CDR1 SGHTA and CDR2 FQGNSA. The CDR3 DNA is TGTGCCAGCAGCACTCGGGACAGCGTTTATAATTCACCCCTCCACTTT. Translated: CASSTRDSVYNSPLHF.

This clonotype was counted only a few times. The gene calls are TRBV6-6 and TRBJ2-1; D is ambiguous. Trimming stripped 4 bases from V and 4 bases from J, with 5 bases between. Germline assignment: CDR1 MNHNY and CDR2 SVGAGI (reference sequence). CDR3 length: 12 amino acids. The chain's CDR3 is CASSLTYNEQFF. CDR3 in DNA: TGTGCCAGCAGTTTGACGTACAATGAGCAGTTCTTC.

In this sample, this clonotype turned up a few times. The CDR3 nucleotides are TGCAGCGTTGAGCCCCAGGGCGGGAGAACTGAAGCTTTCTTT. Translating it yields CSVEPQGGRTEAFF. The rearrangement joins TRBV29-1 to TRBJ1-1; D possibly corresponds to TRBD1 (5 bases). V lost 3 bases and J 5 bases, leaving 16 bases between the germline ends. Per germline, CDR1 SQVTM and CDR2 ANQGSEA. The CDR3 contains 14 residues.

The chain employs TRBV20-1 and TRBJ2-7; 10 bases agree with TRBD1. The CDR3 loop spans 15 amino acids. The junction had 9 bases not matched to a gene; V was cut back by 1 base and J by 6 bases. Per germline, CDR1 DFQATT and CDR2 SNEGSKA (reference sequence). CDR3 protein: CSARVPGRTGGEQYF. For the CDR3, the DNA is TGCAGTGCTAGAGTTCCGGGTAGGACAGGGGGCGAGCAGTACTTC.

This sequence joins TRBV12-3 or TRBV12-4 and TRBJ1-6; no clear D gene. CDR3 length: 15 amino acids. V lost 3 bases to trimming and J lost 6 bases, with 12 bases between them. The CDR3 sequence: CASSFEGLGNSPLHF. The CDR3 nucleotides read TGTGCCAGCAGTTTTGAGGGCTTGGGTAATTCACCCCTCCACTTT.

The rearrangement joins TRBV11-3 to TRBJ1-1; D possibly corresponds to TRBD1 (5 bases). The CDR3 is made up of 14 amino acids. With 3 bases removed from V and 5 bases from J, the gap between germline ends came to 13 bases. Per the germline V gene, CDR1 is SGHNT and CDR2 is YENEEA. The CDR3 protein is CASSFRGVGTEAFF. The CDR3 bases are TGTGCCAGCAGCTTTCGGGGGGTAGGGACTGAAGCTTTCTTT.

The rearrangement joins TRBV12-3 or TRBV12-4 to TRBJ1-1; tentatively, D is TRBD1 (5 bases). The CDR3 is made up of 15 amino acids. Trimming stripped 3 bases from V and 5 bases from J, with 16 bases between. CDR3 nucleotides: TGTGCCAGCAGTTTGAGGGCGCAGGGCGTGACTGAAGCTTTCTTT. It translates to CASSLRAQGVTEAFF.

CDR3 nucleotides: TGTGCCAGCAGCCTCATCGTAAACTATGGCTACACCTTC. Residues: CASSLIVNYGYTF. This sequence joins TRBV7-9 and TRBJ1-2, with D unclear. In germline, CDR1 is SEHNR, CDR2 FQNEAQ (reference sequence). V lost 5 bases to trimming and J lost 2 bases, with 9 bases between them. The CDR3 length is 13 residues.

The CDR3 region is CASSQDLGTYEQYF. CDR3 coding DNA: TGTGCCAGCAGCCAAGATTTGGGTACCTACGAGCAGTACTTC. The chain joins TRBV3-1 to TRBJ2-7; D remains ambiguous. In germline, CDR1 is LGHDT, CDR2 YNNKEL (reference sequence). V was shortened by 0 bases and J by 2 bases, with 8 bases between the two germline ends. The CDR3 covers 14 residues.

The V gene is TRBV9, the J gene TRBJ2-1; perhaps TRBD1 as D (6 bases). V was shortened by 4 bases and J by 4 bases, with 15 bases between the two germline ends. Looked up from germline, CDR1 is SGDLS and CDR2 is YYNGEE. This CDR3 spans 15 amino acids. The DNA for the CDR3 is TGTGCCAGCAGCCTGGGGGCGAGAAGTTACAATGAGCAGTTCTTC. Amino acids: CASSLGARSYNEQFF.

The V gene is TRBV4-3, the J gene TRBJ1-3; D is unclear. Trimming took 0 bases from V and 4 from J, leaving 10 bases between them. CDR1 and CDR2 from the germline V gene are LGHNA and YSLEER. This CDR3 has 15 residues. CDR3 in DNA: TGCGCCAGCAGCCAAGACCTGGGTAGGGGAAACACCATATATTTT. It encodes CASSQDLGRGNTIYF.

The chain joins TRBV15 to TRBJ2-3, with 8 bases aligning to TRBD2. The J segment lost 2 bases and the V segment lost 2 bases, leaving 6 bases of the junction unmatched. Germline values: CDR1 LNHNV, CDR2 YYDKDF (reference sequence). The CDR3 has 16 residues. CDR3 in DNA: TGTGCCACCAGCAGAATTAGCGGGGTCCACACAGATACGCAGTATTTT. The encoded protein is CATSRISGVHTDTQYF.

The rearrangement joins TRBV12-3 or TRBV12-4 to TRBJ2-1; D is possibly TRBD2 (6 bases). V dropped 5 bases and J dropped 4 bases, with 18 bases sitting between them. The CDR3 sequence is 16 residues long. CDR3 region: CASSEAVAGFYNEQFF. CDR3 nucleotides: TGTGCCAGCAGTGAAGCAGTTGCGGGATTTTACAATGAGCAGTTCTTC.

V usage is TRBV7-9 and J usage is TRBJ1-1; D is perhaps TRBD1 (6 bases). Trimming stripped 8 bases from V and 6 bases from J, with 16 bases between. CDR3 length: 13 residues. In germline, CDR1 is SEHNR, CDR2 FQNEAQ (reference sequence). In DNA, the CDR3 is TGTGCCAGCGTCCGGGGGGGCAGGGCTGAAGCTTTCTTT. Protein: CASVRGGRAEAFF.

The chain couples TRBV15 to TRBJ1-1, with D maybe TRBD1 (6 bases). The CDR3 runs to 14 residues. V lost 0 bases, J lost 6 bases, and 11 bases lay in between. Germline V CDR1 and CDR2: LNHNV, YYDKDF (reference sequence). CDR3 sequence reads: CATSREIQGSEAFF. DNA for the CDR3: TGTGCCACCAGCAGAGAAATACAGGGCTCTGAAGCTTTCTTT.

V and J are TRBV3-1 and TRBJ1-2; D gene uncertain. This CDR3 contains 11 residues. V lost 3 bases and J lost 5, with 4 bases in between. Germline values: CDR1 LGHDT, CDR2 YNNKEL (reference sequence). DNA for the CDR3: TGTGCCAGCAGCCATGGGTATGGCTACACCTTC. Translating gives CASSHGYGYTF.